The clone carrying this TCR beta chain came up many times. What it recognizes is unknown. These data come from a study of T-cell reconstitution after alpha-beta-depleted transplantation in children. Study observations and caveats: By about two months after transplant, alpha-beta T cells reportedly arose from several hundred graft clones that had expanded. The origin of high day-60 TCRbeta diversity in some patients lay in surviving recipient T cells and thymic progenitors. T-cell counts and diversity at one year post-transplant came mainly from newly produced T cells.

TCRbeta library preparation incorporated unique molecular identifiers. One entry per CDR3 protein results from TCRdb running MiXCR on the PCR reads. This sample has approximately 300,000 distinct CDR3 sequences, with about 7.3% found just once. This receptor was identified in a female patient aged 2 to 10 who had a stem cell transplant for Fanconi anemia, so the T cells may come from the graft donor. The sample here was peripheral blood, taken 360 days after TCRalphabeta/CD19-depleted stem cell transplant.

Here the CDR3 DNA reads TGCAGTGCCACTGGGGGGCTGGCCACCGGGGAGCTGTTTTTT. Translated: CSATGGLATGELFF. This chain uses TRBV20-1 with TRBJ2-2, with D perhaps matching TRBD1 or TRBD2 (6 bases each). This CDR3 is built from 14 residues. Germline assignment: CDR1 DFQATT and CDR2 SNEGSKA (reference sequence). The ends were cut back, 6 bases at V and 4 bases at J, with 15 bases in the middle.